The rows below give T cell receptor beta chains drawn from one sample of a study of blood T cell repertoires in COVID-19. The repertoire was sequenced with immunoSEQ multiplex PCR; TCRdb's copy has only in-frame clones and lacks some. The sample holds about 270,000 clones; 85% to 95% are singletons and the top ten take about 3%. Sequenced sample: PBMCs or T cells enriched from blood (not recorded which). These receptor sequences come from a man aged 35-49 years who had been exposed to COVID-19. Each CDR3 is given with its conserved first and last residue. The order of the fields is D gene, clone size, V gene, J gene, CDR3 protein, CDR3 DNA. D genes are given only for firm matches. Not every row has a clone size; where given, it reads once, few, many or a size class.

d_call: .; clone_size: .; v_call: TRBV19; j_call: TRBJ1-1; cdr3_aa: CASAVSLNTEAFF; cdr3_nt: TGTGCCAGTGCGGTAAGCCTGAACACTGAAGCTTTCTTT
d_call: .; clone_size: .; v_call: TRBV9; j_call: TRBJ2-5; cdr3_aa: CASSVNPGGNKETQYF; cdr3_nt: TGTGCCAGCAGCGTGAACCCAGGGGGGAACAAAGAGACCCAGTACTTC
d_call: TRBD1; clone_size: .; v_call: TRBV10-3; j_call: TRBJ1-1; cdr3_aa: CAISLDRGSAELNTEAFF; cdr3_nt: TGTGCCATCAGTCTAGACAGGGGGTCGGCTGAGCTGAACACTGAAGCTTTCTTT
d_call: TRBD1; clone_size: .; v_call: TRBV9; j_call: TRBJ2-7; cdr3_aa: CASSFSDRGLDEQYF; cdr3_nt: TGTGCCAGCAGCTTTTCGGACAGGGGGCTGGACGAGCAGTACTTC
d_call: .; clone_size: .; v_call: TRBV6-1; j_call: TRBJ2-5; cdr3_aa: CASSEAPRETQYF; cdr3_nt: TGTGCCAGCAGTGAAGCGCCTAGAGAGACCCAGTACTTC
d_call: .; clone_size: .; v_call: TRBV24-1; j_call: TRBJ2-4; cdr3_aa: CATSDNTKTGNIQYF; cdr3_nt: TGTGCCACCAGTGACAACACCAAAACGGGAAACATTCAGTACTTC
d_call: .; clone_size: once; v_call: TRBV30; j_call: TRBJ2-7; cdr3_aa: CAWSVRGEQYF; cdr3_nt: TGTGCCTGGAGTGTACGAGGCGAGCAGTACTTC
d_call: TRBD2; clone_size: .; v_call: TRBV10-2; j_call: TRBJ2-1; cdr3_aa: CASSESGGRYNEQFF; cdr3_nt: TGCGCCAGCAGTGAGTCGGGCGGGAGGTACAATGAGCAGTTCTTC
d_call: .; clone_size: .; v_call: TRBV3-1/TRBV3-2; j_call: TRBJ1-5; cdr3_aa: CASSQDFADSNQPQHF; cdr3_nt: TGTGCCAGCAGCCAAGACTTTGCAGATAGCAATCAGCCCCAGCATTTT
d_call: .; clone_size: .; v_call: TRBV5-1; j_call: TRBJ2-1; cdr3_aa: CASTLLNNEQFF; cdr3_nt: TGCGCCAGCACCCTACTAAACAATGAGCAGTTCTTC
d_call: TRBD1; clone_size: .; v_call: TRBV3-1/TRBV3-2; j_call: TRBJ2-5; cdr3_aa: CASRTQGDAETQYF; cdr3_nt: TGTGCCAGCAGGACTCAGGGGGACGCGGAGACCCAGTACTTC
d_call: TRBD1; clone_size: .; v_call: TRBV9; j_call: TRBJ1-6; cdr3_aa: CASKGTGGDGSLHF; cdr3_nt: TGTGCCAGCAAAGGGACAGGGGGCGACGGGTCCCTCCACTTT
d_call: .; clone_size: .; v_call: TRBV5-4; j_call: TRBJ1-1; cdr3_aa: CASSAGTEAFF; cdr3_nt: TGTGCCAGCAGCGCCGGCACTGAAGCTTTCTTT
d_call: .; clone_size: .; v_call: TRBV7-6; j_call: TRBJ2-1; cdr3_aa: CASSLTAGSVNNEQFF; cdr3_nt: TGTGCCAGCAGCTTGACAGCCGGGTCCGTAAACAATGAGCAGTTCTTC
d_call: TRBD1; clone_size: .; v_call: TRBV24-1; j_call: TRBJ2-7; cdr3_aa: CATSTGDPYEQYF; cdr3_nt: TGTGCCACCAGTACAGGGGACCCCTACGAGCAGTACTTC
d_call: .; clone_size: .; v_call: TRBV28; j_call: TRBJ1-2; cdr3_aa: CASSLMGLGFGYTF; cdr3_nt: TGTGCCAGCAGTTTAATGGGACTAGGTTTTGGCTACACCTTC
d_call: TRBD2; clone_size: many; v_call: TRBV7-6; j_call: TRBJ2-1; cdr3_aa: CASSALAGGGGPYNEQFF; cdr3_nt: TGTGCCAGCAGCGCACTAGCGGGAGGCGGAGGGCCCTACAATGAGCAGTTCTTC
d_call: TRBD2; clone_size: .; v_call: TRBV12-5; j_call: TRBJ2-1; cdr3_aa: CASGYAGEHYNEQFF; cdr3_nt: TGTGCTAGTGGTTACGCGGGAGAACACTACAATGAGCAGTTCTTC
d_call: .; clone_size: .; v_call: TRBV18; j_call: TRBJ2-5; cdr3_aa: CASSPPTTVKETQYF; cdr3_nt: TGTGCCAGCTCACCGCCGACTACAGTAAAAGAGACCCAGTACTTC
d_call: .; clone_size: .; v_call: TRBV18; j_call: TRBJ2-7; cdr3_aa: CASSPGQEQYF; cdr3_nt: TGTGCCAGCTCACCCGGACAGGAGCAGTACTTC
d_call: .; clone_size: .; v_call: TRBV4-1; j_call: TRBJ2-7; cdr3_aa: CASSQRLEAEQYF; cdr3_nt: TGCGCCAGCAGCCAACGCTTAGAGGCCGAGCAGTACTTC
d_call: .; clone_size: .; v_call: TRBV11-3; j_call: TRBJ2-1; cdr3_aa: CASSLSGLSSYNEQFF; cdr3_nt: TGTGCCAGCAGCCTTAGCGGATTGAGCTCCTACAATGAGCAGTTCTTC
d_call: .; clone_size: .; v_call: TRBV21-1; j_call: TRBJ2-5; cdr3_aa: CASSKVGEGHETQYF; cdr3_nt: TGTGCCAGCAGCAAAGTGGGGGAGGGACACGAGACCCAGTACTTC
d_call: TRBD2; clone_size: .; v_call: TRBV28; j_call: TRBJ2-7; cdr3_aa: CASSLTSGSYEQYF; cdr3_nt: TGTGCCAGCAGTCTGACTAGCGGGAGTTACGAGCAGTACTTC
d_call: TRBD2; clone_size: .; v_call: TRBV24-1; j_call: TRBJ2-2; cdr3_aa: CATSDRLAVGELFF; cdr3_nt: TGTGCCACCAGTGATCGACTAGCGGTCGGGGAGCTGTTTTTT
d_call: TRBD2; clone_size: .; v_call: TRBV18; j_call: TRBJ2-1; cdr3_aa: CASSPTGLAGGTYNEQFF; cdr3_nt: TGTGCCAGCTCACCAACGGGACTAGCGGGAGGCACCTACAATGAGCAGTTCTTC
d_call: TRBD2; clone_size: .; v_call: TRBV5-4; j_call: TRBJ2-4; cdr3_aa: CASSAGTRFRDIQYF; cdr3_nt: TGTGCCAGCAGTGCCGGGACTAGGTTCAGGGACATTCAGTACTTC
d_call: TRBD1; clone_size: .; v_call: TRBV6-2/TRBV6-3; j_call: TRBJ1-2; cdr3_aa: CASSPHRPGQGDYGYTF; cdr3_nt: TGTGCCAGCAGTCCCCACAGACCCGGACAGGGGGACTATGGCTACACCTTC
d_call: .; clone_size: .; v_call: TRBV12-3/TRBV12-4; j_call: TRBJ1-1; cdr3_aa: CASSEDRDTEAFF; cdr3_nt: TGTGCCAGCAGTGAGGACAGAGACACTGAAGCTTTCTTT
d_call: TRBD2; clone_size: .; v_call: TRBV6-5; j_call: TRBJ2-7; cdr3_aa: CASSTSGAYEQYF; cdr3_nt: TGTGCCAGCAGCACTAGCGGAGCCTACGAGCAGTACTTC
d_call: .; clone_size: .; v_call: TRBV16; j_call: TRBJ1-1; cdr3_aa: CASSQAVADTEAFF; cdr3_nt: TGTGCCAGCAGCCAAGCAGTGGCGGACACTGAAGCTTTCTTT
d_call: TRBD2; clone_size: .; v_call: TRBV7-9; j_call: TRBJ2-7; cdr3_aa: CASSLATSETYEQYF; cdr3_nt: TGTGCCAGCAGCTTAGCCACTAGCGAGACCTACGAGCAGTACTTC
d_call: TRBD2; clone_size: .; v_call: TRBV4-1; j_call: TRBJ2-7; cdr3_aa: CASSQDASGKYEQYF; cdr3_nt: TGCGCCAGCAGCCAAGATGCTAGCGGAAAATACGAGCAGTACTTC
d_call: .; clone_size: .; v_call: TRBV27; j_call: TRBJ1-4; cdr3_aa: CASPVSATNEKLFF; cdr3_nt: TGTGCCAGTCCGGTAAGCGCAACTAATGAAAAACTGTTTTTT
d_call: .; clone_size: .; v_call: TRBV7-9; j_call: TRBJ2-7; cdr3_aa: CASSSGQRSYEQYF; cdr3_nt: TGTGCCAGCAGCTCGGGACAACGATCCTACGAGCAGTACTTC
d_call: .; clone_size: once; v_call: TRBV19; j_call: TRBJ1-6; cdr3_aa: CASSTGVGGSYNSPLHF; cdr3_nt: TGTGCCAGTAGTACTGGGGTCGGGGGGTCCTATAATTCACCCCTCCACTTT
d_call: TRBD2; clone_size: .; v_call: TRBV10-3; j_call: TRBJ2-7; cdr3_aa: CAISQALAEPNYEQYF; cdr3_nt: TGTGCCATCAGTCAAGCACTAGCGGAACCTAACTACGAGCAGTACTTC
d_call: TRBD1; clone_size: .; v_call: TRBV27; j_call: TRBJ2-7; cdr3_aa: CASSYRGRNEQYF; cdr3_nt: TGTGCCAGCAGCTACAGGGGAAGGAACGAGCAGTACTTC
d_call: TRBD1; clone_size: .; v_call: TRBV6-4; j_call: TRBJ2-1; cdr3_aa: CASSRLGQGSSYNEQFF; cdr3_nt: TGTGCCAGCAGCCGCCTAGGACAGGGAAGCTCCTACAATGAGCAGTTCTTC
d_call: .; clone_size: .; v_call: TRBV7-6; j_call: TRBJ1-4; cdr3_aa: CASSPNRGKLFF; cdr3_nt: TGTGCCAGCAGCCCCAATCGCGGAAAACTGTTTTTT
d_call: .; clone_size: once; v_call: TRBV11-2; j_call: TRBJ1-1; cdr3_aa: CASSAAERTGIAEAFF; cdr3_nt: TGTGCCAGCAGCGCAGCGGAACGAACAGGGATCGCTGAAGCTTTCTTT
d_call: .; clone_size: once; v_call: TRBV28; j_call: TRBJ2-5; cdr3_aa: CASSLPSSETQYF; cdr3_nt: TGTGCCAGCAGTTTGCCTAGCTCGGAGACCCAGTACTTC
d_call: .; clone_size: .; v_call: TRBV13; j_call: TRBJ2-1; cdr3_aa: CASRILSSYNEQFF; cdr3_nt: TGTGCCAGCAGGATCCTAAGCTCCTACAATGAGCAGTTCTTC
d_call: .; clone_size: .; v_call: TRBV6-5; j_call: TRBJ1-2; cdr3_aa: CASSYTPRGLGYGYTF; cdr3_nt: TGTGCCAGCAGTTACACCCCCCGGGGTCTCGGCTATGGCTACACCTTC
d_call: .; clone_size: .; v_call: TRBV7-6; j_call: TRBJ1-1; cdr3_aa: CASSFEQGETEAFF; cdr3_nt: TGTGCCAGCAGCTTTGAACAGGGAGAGACTGAAGCTTTCTTT
d_call: .; clone_size: .; v_call: TRBV21-1; j_call: TRBJ1-2; cdr3_aa: CASSKGDRGRYGYTF; cdr3_nt: TGTGCCAGCAGCAAAGGGGACAGGGGGCGTTATGGCTACACCTTC
d_call: .; clone_size: .; v_call: TRBV4-1; j_call: TRBJ2-1; cdr3_aa: CASSHTKEGEQFF; cdr3_nt: TGCGCCAGCAGCCATACAAAGGAGGGTGAGCAGTTCTTC